This section outlines one TCR beta chain sequence together with its context. Its antigen is not identified. The germline V gene has CDR1 LGHDT and CDR2 YNNKEL (reference sequence). Trimming took off 7 bases at V and 1 base at J, with 13 bases between the two ends. This CDR3 has 14 residues. This entry is derived from a study of T cell responses to AZD1222 COVID-19 vaccine. TCRdb's table, derived via immunoSEQ multiplex PCR, lists solely in-frame clones and lacks some. Here the sample spans 100,000 or so clones, 65% to 90% being singletons. Broader study findings: Sampling captured repertoires only after the peak T cell response. Nearly half of spike-specific TCRs reportedly go after variant regions that carry no mutations.

The material sequenced was peripheral blood, taken on day 0 of AZD1222 vaccination. The chain recombines TRBV3-1 (or the pseudogene TRBV3-2) with TRBJ1-1; a weak D match, TRBD1 (6 bases). The receptor was derived from an adult in good health. This CDR3 is CASNRGTQNTEAFF. The CDR3 DNA reads TGTGCCAGCAACCGAGGGACACAGAACACTGAAGCTTTCTTT.